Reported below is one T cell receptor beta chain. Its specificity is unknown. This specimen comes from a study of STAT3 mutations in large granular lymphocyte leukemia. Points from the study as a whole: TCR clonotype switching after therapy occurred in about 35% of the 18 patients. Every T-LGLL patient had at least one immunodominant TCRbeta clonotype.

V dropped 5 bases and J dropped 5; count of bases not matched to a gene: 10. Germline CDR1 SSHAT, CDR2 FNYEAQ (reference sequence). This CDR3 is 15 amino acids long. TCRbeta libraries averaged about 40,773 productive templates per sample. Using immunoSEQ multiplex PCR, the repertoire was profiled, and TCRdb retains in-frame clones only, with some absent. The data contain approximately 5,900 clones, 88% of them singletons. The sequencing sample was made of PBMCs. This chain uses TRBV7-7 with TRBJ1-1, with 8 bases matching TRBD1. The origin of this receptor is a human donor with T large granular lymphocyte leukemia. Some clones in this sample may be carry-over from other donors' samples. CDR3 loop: CASSPLGQGQTEAFF. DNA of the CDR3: TGTGCCAGCAGCCCACTTGGACAGGGTCAAACTGAAGCTTTCTTT.